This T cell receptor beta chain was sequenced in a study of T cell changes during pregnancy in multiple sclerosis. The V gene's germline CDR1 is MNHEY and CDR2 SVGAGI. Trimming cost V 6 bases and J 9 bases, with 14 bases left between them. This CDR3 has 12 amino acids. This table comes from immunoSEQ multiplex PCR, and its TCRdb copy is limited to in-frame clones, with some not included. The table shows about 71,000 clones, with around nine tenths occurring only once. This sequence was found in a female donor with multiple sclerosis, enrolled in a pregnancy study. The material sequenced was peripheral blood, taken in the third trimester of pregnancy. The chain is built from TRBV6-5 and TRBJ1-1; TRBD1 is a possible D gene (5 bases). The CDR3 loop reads CASSPDQGKAFF. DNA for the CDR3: TGTGCCAGCAGCCCGGACCAGGGAAAAGCTTTCTTT.